This TCR beta chain was sequenced for a study of blood T cell repertoires in COVID-19. Generated by immunoSEQ multiplex PCR, the TCRdb table keeps only in-frame clones and is missing some. The sample lists 250,000 or so clones, approximately 80% seen once, with 5.5% to 8% in the top ten. This CDR3 contains 18 residues. V lost 1 base and J lost 6; bases outside the gene matches: 10. The germline V gene encodes CDR1 MGHRA and CDR2 YSYEKL. The sample was peripheral blood. This chain uses TRBV4-1 with TRBJ1-5, with 12 bases matching TRBD1. The sequence derives from a woman aged 55 to 70 with active or convalescent COVID-19. This CDR3 is CASSQAGTGGNIGQPQHF. In nucleotides, the CDR3 is TGCGCCAGCAGCCAAGCCGGGACAGGGGGCAATATCGGTCAGCCCCAGCATTTT.